Below are 17 T cell receptor beta chains sequenced from a single sample in a study of T cell repertoires and Cas9 in healthy adults. The data were produced by immunoSEQ multiplex PCR, yet TCRdb's version contains in-frame clones alone and is incomplete. This sample has more than 12,000 clones; around 90% occur once, and the top ten carry approximately 2%. The sample consisted of Tregs (CD4+, CD25+, CD127-, CD137-, CD154-) from PBMCs; culture status not recorded. The receptors originated from a human donor in good health.

This sequence joins TRBV6-5 and TRBJ1-5; D perhaps matches TRBD1 (5 bases). This CDR3 contains 13 residues. Germline-derived CDR1 and CDR2 are MNHEY and SVGAGI. V lost 5 bases, J lost 6 bases, and 11 bases lay in between. In DNA, the CDR3 is TGTGCCAGCAGTCCCCGGGGGATTCAGCCCCAGCATTTT. Protein: CASSPRGIQPQHF.

This rearrangement joins TRBV19 to TRBJ1-6; no clear D gene. V lost 3 bases and J 6 bases, leaving 9 bases between the germline ends. The CDR3 covers 14 residues. CDR1 and CDR2 (germline): LNHDA, SQIVND (reference sequence). Here the CDR3 reads CASSMRQLNSPLHF. For the CDR3, the DNA is TGTGCCAGTAGTATGCGCCAGCTTAATTCACCCCTCCACTTT.

A few counts support this clone. The chain carries TRBV10-3 and TRBJ2-2; 7 positions match TRBD1. Germline V gene data show CDR1 as ENHRY and CDR2 as SYGVKD. CDR3 length equals 14 residues. V was pared by 10 bases and J by 4 bases, with 9 bases of the junction left unmatched. This CDR3 reads CASSTDRFTGELFF. DNA for the CDR3: TGTGCCAGTAGCACGGACAGGTTCACCGGGGAGCTGTTTTTT.

This chain uses TRBV5-6 with TRBJ2-2; D is possibly TRBD1 or TRBD2 (6 bases each). CDR1 SGHDT and CDR2 YYEEEE come from the germline V gene. V lost 2 bases to trimming and J lost 1 base, with 9 bases between them. This CDR3 comprises 15 residues. CDR3 nucleotides: TGTGCCAGCAGCTTCGGGGGCCTGAACACCGGGGAGCTGTTTTTT. Translating gives CASSFGGLNTGELFF.

This clone was detected once. The gene calls are TRBV5-1 and TRBJ2-1; the D is unclear. CDR3 size: 11 residues. Per the germline V gene, CDR1 is SGHRS and CDR2 is YFSETQ. V gave up 4 bases and J gave up 7 bases, with 6 bases separating them. The CDR3 DNA follows: TGCGCCAGCAGCCTACGTAATGAGCAGTTCTTC. Translated: CASSLRNEQFF.

This chain links TRBV5-4 with TRBJ2-1; weak D call: TRBD1 (5 bases). The germline gives CDR1 SGHNT, CDR2 YYREEE (reference sequence). The CDR3 loop spans 14 amino acids. V was trimmed by 1 base and J by 9 bases, leaving 14 bases between them. The chain's CDR3 is CASSLSRGPGEQFF. In DNA form, the CDR3 reads TGTGCCAGCAGCTTGAGTAGGGGCCCCGGTGAGCAGTTCTTC. Drawing the rest from reference TRBV5-4 and TRBJ2-1, the complete variable domain is ETGVTQSPTHLIKTRGQQVTLRCSSQSGHNTVSWYQQALGQGPQFIFQYYREEENGRGNFPPRFSGLQFPNYSSELNVNALELDDSALYLCASSLSRGPGEQFFGPGTRLTVL.

About this clone: The same CDR3 is also encoded by other DNA sequences in this sample. V is TRBV5-1 and J is TRBJ2-1; 9 bases align to TRBD2. This CDR3 is 17 amino acids long. Germline V gene sequence: CDR1 SGHRS, CDR2 YFSETQ. V trimming: 0 bases; J trimming: 8 bases; junction bases outside the gene matches: 12. The CDR3 coding sequence is TGCGCCAGCAGCTTGGATGGGCGGGGGGGCCGTTCGTATGAGCAGTTCTTC. Translation: CASSLDGRGGRSYEQFF.

V is TRBV2 and J is TRBJ1-2, with TRBD1 as a possible D gene (6 bases). The V end lost 1 base, the J end lost 4 bases, and 13 bases lay between the germline ends. CDR3 length: 15 residues. Germline V lookup: CDR1 SNHLY, CDR2 FYNNEI. CDR3 DNA: TGTGCCAGCAGTGAAGGAGGGGGTGCGTCCTATGGCTACACCTTC. Its translation: CASSEGGGASYGYTF.

This rearrangement joins TRBV6-5 to TRBJ2-7; either TRBD1 or TRBD2 may supply D (5 bases each). Germline V gene sequence: CDR1 MNHEY, CDR2 SVGAGI. This CDR3 has 13 residues. V lost 2 bases and J lost 4, with 9 bases in between. CDR3: CASSYGGRYEQYF. The CDR3 DNA follows: TGTGCCAGCAGTTACGGGGGAAGATACGAGCAGTACTTC.

The chain has TRBV4-1 and TRBJ1-5; weak D call: TRBD1 (5 bases). Trimming removed 4 bases at V and 4 bases at J, with 14 bases between. CDR1 is MGHRA, CDR2 YSYEKL, per germline. This CDR3 is 15 amino acids long. Here the CDR3 DNA reads TGCGCCAGCAGCCCCTATGGGAAGGGGAATCAGCCCCAGCATTTT. Translated, it gives CASSPYGKGNQPQHF.

The rearrangement links TRBV5-5 to TRBJ2-1, with 9 bases identical to TRBD1. V lost 3 bases to trimming and J lost 7 bases; unmatched junction nucleotides: 11. Germline V CDR1 and CDR2: SGHKS, YYEKEE (reference sequence). The CDR3 runs to 16 residues. This chain's CDR3 is CASSYRWGTGLNEQFF. CDR3 nucleotide sequence: TGTGCCAGCAGCTATCGCTGGGGGACAGGGCTGAATGAGCAGTTCTTC.

Comment on this clone: The same CDR3 arises from other DNA sequences in this sample as well. The rearrangement links TRBV28 to TRBJ1-1, with D unresolved. Germline V gene sequence: CDR1 MDHEN, CDR2 SYDVKM. Trimming removed 1 base at V and 1 base at J, with 7 bases between. The CDR3 has 14 residues. CDR3 amino acids: CASSLLAKNTEAFF. In DNA form, the CDR3 reads TGTGCCAGCAGTTTATTGGCCAAGAACACTGAAGCTTTCTTT.

In its sample, this clone was seen a few times. The chain carries TRBV7-7 and TRBJ2-1; D may be TRBD1 or TRBD2 (6 bases each). The CDR3 is 14 amino acids. Per the germline V gene, CDR1 is SSHAT and CDR2 is FNYEAQ (reference sequence). Between the trimmed V and J ends, which lost 5 bases and 8 bases, there was a span of 16 bases. The CDR3 nucleotides read TGTGCCAGCAGCCGGAGATTCGGGGGCCATGAGCAGTTCTTC. Amino acid sequence: CASSRRFGGHEQFF.

The V call is TRBV27, the J call TRBJ2-1, with TRBD2 matching 12 bases. The germline V gene encodes CDR1 MNHEY and CDR2 SMNVEV (reference sequence). Trimming cost V 3 bases and J 1 base; bases outside gene matches: 10. This CDR3 is built from 19 residues. As DNA, the CDR3 is TGTGCCAGCAGTTTGGACTGGCTAGCGGGGGGGCGTTCCTACAATGAGCAGTTCTTC. It specifies CASSLDWLAGGRSYNEQFF.

This chain joins TRBV5-1 and TRBJ2-1; tentatively, D is TRBD1 (5 bases). CDR1 and CDR2 (germline): SGHRS, YFSETQ. V was shortened by 5 bases and J by 10 bases, with 16 bases between the two germline ends. The CDR3 consists of 13 residues. The CDR3 DNA follows: TGCGCCAGCAGTTTCAACCAGGGAAACGAGCAGTTCTTC. Translating gives CASSFNQGNEQFF.

The CDR3: CASSYRDTQYF. DNA for the CDR3: TGTGCCAGCAGTTACCGGGATACGCAGTATTTT. The chain employs TRBV6-5 and TRBJ2-3; D not certain. V lost 2 bases and J 6 bases, leaving 3 bases between the germline ends. The V gene's germline CDR1 is MNHEY and CDR2 SVGAGI. The CDR3 runs 11 residues.

This clone was seen only a few times. The chain has TRBV19 and TRBJ2-1; D gene unclear. V was shortened by 3 bases and J by 12 bases, with 18 bases between the two germline ends. The length of the CDR3 is 14 residues. Germline loops: CDR1 LNHDA, CDR2 SQIVND (reference sequence). The CDR3, as DNA: TGTGCCAGTAGTATGACGGCGGAGATCTGGGCGCAGTTCTTC. Translating it yields CASSMTAEIWAQFF. Using reference TRBV19 and TRBJ2-1 for the parts outside the CDR3, the full variable domain is DGGITQSPKYLFRKEGQNVTLSCEQNLNHDAMYWYRQDPGQGLRLIYYSQIVNDFQKGDIAEGYSVSREKKESFPLTVTSAQKNPTAFYLCASSMTAEIWAQFFGPGTRLTVL.